A single T cell receptor beta chain is shown here with its context. Its target is not known. A much larger clone differs by one base, so this may be a read error. This sample stems from a study of tumor-infiltrating lymphocytes in primary liver carcinoma. Study findings and constraints: Presence in all five tumor regions was observed for only about 8-24% of top clones.

In germline, CDR1 is SEHNR, CDR2 FQNEAQ (reference sequence). V lost 5 bases, J lost 0 bases, and 20 bases lay in between. The CDR3 runs to 17 residues. TCR beta cDNA was reverse-transcribed from around 0.55 ug of total RNA. The reaction used a constant-region primer and ProtoScript II reverse transcriptase. Slightly modified ARM-PCR served as the procedure for the TCR beta libraries. These libraries came from three rounds of nested multiplex PCR. The two initial PCR rounds, ten to eleven cycles each, used TRBV1-TRBV30 forward and C-beta reverse primers. TCRdb re-called the multiplex PCR reads with MiXCR, one entry per CDR3 protein. The sample shows tens of thousands of distinct CDR3 sequences, around 70% of them seen only once. Investigators took RNA and DNA out together from roughly 21-30 mg of unsorted bulk tissue.

V is TRBV7-9 and J is TRBJ2-7; D may be TRBD1 or TRBD2 (5 bases each). The sample taken for sequencing was liver tumor tissue from sampling region 3. Documented subset: tumor region T3, left-lateral pole. The TCR originated in a woman aged 25 to 39 with primary liver carcinoma and hepatitis B virus infection. The CDR3 loop is CASSTTGRQMASYEQYF. DNA for the CDR3: TGTGCCAGCAGCACCACGGGGCGACAAATGGCCTCCTACGAGCAGTACTTC.